This TCR beta chain emerged from a study of T cell changes during pregnancy in multiple sclerosis. V was clipped by 1 base and J by 7 bases, with 17 bases between them. Germline CDR1 SGHTA, CDR2 FQGNSA. This CDR3 region has 16 residues. TCRdb's copy holds only in-frame clones and misses some; the assay was immunoSEQ multiplex PCR. The sample shows around 100,000 clones, over 75% of them seen only once. The V gene is TRBV7-2, the J gene TRBJ1-5; no clear D. This receptor was identified in a female donor in good health, enrolled as a control in a pregnancy study. The sample consisted of peripheral blood, taken in the second trimester of pregnancy. The CDR3, as DNA: TGTGCCAGCAGCTTAGTTTCCGGCAGGTCTCAACAGCCCCAGCATTTT. It specifies CASSLVSGRSQQPQHF. The full variable domain, with the rest looked up from reference TRBV7-2 and TRBJ1-5, is GAGVSQSPSNKVTEKGKDVELRCDPISGHTALYWYRQSLGQGLEFLIYFQGNSAPDKSGLPSDRFSAERTGGSVSTLTIQRTQQEDSAVYLCASSLVSGRSQQPQHFGDGTRLSIL.